This T cell receptor beta chain was identified in a study of OX40 agonist ivuxolimab in advanced cancers. Study-level information: Patient treatment consisted of intravenous ivuxolimab administration every 2 weeks at 0.01 to 10 mg/kg. Of mixed ages from about 20 to 80 and averaging about 65 years, the group was about 86% male. General observations from the study: Determination of antigen specificity was not performed for the expanded peripheral T cells.

Germline-derived CDR1 and CDR2 are SNHLY and FYNNEI. With V trimmed by 5 bases and J by 1 base, 11 bases remained unmatched. CDR3 length equals 18 residues. With respect to this clone: The antigen remains unidentified.

Using immunoSEQ multiplex PCR, the repertoire was profiled, and TCRdb retains in-frame clones only, with some absent. This table has about 40,000 clones, about 88% appearing once. Sequencing used CD4+ or CD8+ T cells sorted from blood, obtained in a trial of the OX40 agonist ivuxolimab. The chain links TRBV2 to TRBJ1-5, with 10 bases that match TRBD1. The TCR was taken from an adult with an advanced solid tumor such as melanoma, head and neck, liver or kidney cancer. The CDR3 DNA sequence: TGTGCCAGCAGTTGGGACAGGGGCATGGATCGGAGCAATCAGCCCCAGCATTTT. Protein sequence: CASSWDRGMDRSNQPQHF.